This is a list of T cell receptor beta chains from one sample in a study of blood T cell repertoires in COVID-19. Some clones are missing from TCRdb's copy, which holds only in-frame ones; the method was immunoSEQ multiplex PCR. The table lists approximately 85,000 clones, roughly 90% of them singletons, with about 2.5% in the top ten. Sequenced input: peripheral blood. The receptors were gathered from a man in his forties or fifties with acute or convalescent COVID-19. Each CDR3 is given without its conserved first and last residue. For some rows the clone size is stated as once, few or many, or as a class when expanded; others skip it.

V gene	clone size	J gene	CDR3 protein
TRBV6-5	-	TRBJ1-1	ASSYRGGLNTEAF
TRBV6-6	-	TRBJ2-5	ASSYASGETQY
TRBV5-6	-	TRBJ1-1	ASSLSSTEAF
TRBV15	once	TRBJ2-1	ATSSRLAGVHNEQF
TRBV7-6	-	TRBJ2-3	ASSLVAGAQDTQY
TRBV27	-	TRBJ1-6	ASSGVNNSPLH
TRBV6-5	-	TRBJ1-1	ASSYPAPPGGQAF
TRBV19	-	TRBJ1-2	ASSIPTGEHYGYT
TRBV7-9	-	TRBJ2-5	ASSLTGASQETQY
TRBV7-2	-	TRBJ1-1	ASSLVAGYTEAF
TRBV14	once	TRBJ2-5	ARPGHTQETQY
TRBV6-5	-	TRBJ2-1	ASSRGGGSLNEQF
TRBV9	-	TRBJ1-4	ASSEGWRQGSEKLF
TRBV18	-	TRBJ1-1	ASSPFRGSSEAF
TRBV6-5	-	TRBJ1-2	ASSFSGTGGPEGYT
TRBV14	-	TRBJ1-5	ASSQGRDQPQH
TRBV5-1	few	TRBJ1-2	ASSSQGAENGYT
TRBV6-6	once	TRBJ2-5	ASRGASVETQY
TRBV11-2	medium-sized	TRBJ1-1	ASSSHRDYPEAF
TRBV5-1	once	TRBJ1-1	ASTATGRSSTEAF
TRBV18	-	TRBJ1-1	ASSQSRQGALSEAF
TRBV2	-	TRBJ2-5	ASSLQGKETQY
TRBV24-1	-	TRBJ2-3	ATSDRRADTQY
TRBV2	-	TRBJ2-7	ATMDRQDISYEQY
TRBV3-1/TRBV3-2	once	TRBJ1-6	ASSQAGINSYNSPLH
TRBV3-1/TRBV3-2	-	TRBJ1-2	ASSQGYRGYGYT
TRBV10-3	once	TRBJ1-1	AIRGQRNTEAF
TRBV10-3	few	TRBJ2-1	AISEPSTSGIYNEQF
TRBV6-2/TRBV6-3	-	TRBJ1-1	ASSSRETVGTEAF
TRBV18	-	TRBJ1-5	ASSQDRGNQPQH
TRBV2	-	TRBJ2-7	ASKLGLAESYEQY
TRBV11-2	-	TRBJ1-6	ASSLDINSPLH
TRBV6-1	-	TRBJ1-5	ASSEGLNRSPNQPQH
TRBV5-1	once	TRBJ2-7	ASSHLGSLAGGTYEQY
TRBV29-1	-	TRBJ1-2	SVQLRGPIGYT
TRBV7-9	-	TRBJ1-6	ASRPGTGESPLH
TRBV7-6	once	TRBJ1-4	ASSLAHSIKEKLF
TRBV9	-	TRBJ2-3	ASSVQDMVTDTQY
TRBV5-4	once	TRBJ2-2	ASSKSGRPTGELF
TRBV1	-	TRBJ1-1	TSSTRDSQLNTEAF
TRBV9	-	TRBJ2-3	ASSGRGVGEDTQY
TRBV30	-	TRBJ1-5	AWSQGARNQPQH
TRBV11-2	-	TRBJ1-5	ASSLDLGGGNQPQH
TRBV19	-	TRBJ2-1	ASSRQGIKNEQF
TRBV7-8	-	TRBJ2-5	ASSPLQETQY
TRBV24-1	-	TRBJ2-1	ATSDPYNEQF
TRBV5-1	-	TRBJ2-5	ASSLTRAQETQY
TRBV5-6	-	TRBJ1-5	ASSLAQGVQPQH
TRBV5-1	-	TRBJ2-3	ASSTSGHPADTQY
TRBV6-6	-	TRBJ2-7	ASSYGTSDTYEQY
TRBV5-1	-	TRBJ1-2	ASSPDPGGYT
TRBV14	-	TRBJ2-1	ASSPPDRGPYNEQF
TRBV28	-	TRBJ1-3	ASSFISTSGNTIY
TRBV19	-	TRBJ2-2	ASSIVGYSTGELF
TRBV6-5	-	TRBJ2-2	ASSSSGLVGGELF
TRBV14	-	TRBJ1-2	ASSQVAAYGYT
TRBV29-1	-	TRBJ2-3	SVGAGSGSTDTQY
TRBV6-5	-	TRBJ2-7	ASRSSYEQY
TRBV5-6	once	TRBJ2-1	ASSFLQGASNEQF
TRBV6-2/TRBV6-3	-	TRBJ1-2	ASSGGSFGYT